Described below is a single T cell receptor beta chain sequence and its context. Only in-frame clones appear in the TCRdb table, and some are missing; sequencing was by immunoSEQ multiplex PCR. The sample consists of 150,000 or so clones, approximately 86% of them appearing once. This record belongs to a study of blood T cell repertoires in COVID-19. The wider study: Whether acute or convalescent, the COVID-19 samples came from the United States, Italy and Spain.

The CDR3 has 16 amino acids. CDR1 is MNHNS and CDR2 is SASEGT in the germline V gene. Trimming shortened V by 2 bases and J by 0 bases, and 11 bases separated the two germline ends. The chain combines TRBV6-1 with TRBJ2-1, with a tentative D call TRBD1 (5 bases). This TCR was sampled from a man in his sixties with acute or convalescent COVID-19. Sequenced sample: peripheral blood. The CDR3 loop reads CASSEWGTSSYNEQFF. The CDR3 bases are TGTGCCAGCAGTGAATGGGGCACCAGCTCCTACAATGAGCAGTTCTTC.